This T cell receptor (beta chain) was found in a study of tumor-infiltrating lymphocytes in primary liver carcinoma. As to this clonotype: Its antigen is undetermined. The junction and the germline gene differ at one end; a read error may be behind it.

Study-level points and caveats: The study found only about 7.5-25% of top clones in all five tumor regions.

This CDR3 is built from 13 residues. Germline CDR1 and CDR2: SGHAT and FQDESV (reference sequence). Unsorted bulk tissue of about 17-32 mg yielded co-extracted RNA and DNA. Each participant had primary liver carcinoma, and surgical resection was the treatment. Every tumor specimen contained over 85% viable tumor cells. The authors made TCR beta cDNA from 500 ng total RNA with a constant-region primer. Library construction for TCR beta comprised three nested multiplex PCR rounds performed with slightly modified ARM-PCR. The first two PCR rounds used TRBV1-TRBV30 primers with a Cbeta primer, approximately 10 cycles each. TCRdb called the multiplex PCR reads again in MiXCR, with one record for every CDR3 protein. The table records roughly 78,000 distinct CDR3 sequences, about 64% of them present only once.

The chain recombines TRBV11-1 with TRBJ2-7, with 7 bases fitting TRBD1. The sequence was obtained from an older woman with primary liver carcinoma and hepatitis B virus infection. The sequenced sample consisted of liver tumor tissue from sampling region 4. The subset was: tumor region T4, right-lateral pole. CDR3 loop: CTSRGKRSYDQYF. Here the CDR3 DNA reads TGTACCAGCAGGGGGAAGCGATCCTACGATCAGTACTTC.